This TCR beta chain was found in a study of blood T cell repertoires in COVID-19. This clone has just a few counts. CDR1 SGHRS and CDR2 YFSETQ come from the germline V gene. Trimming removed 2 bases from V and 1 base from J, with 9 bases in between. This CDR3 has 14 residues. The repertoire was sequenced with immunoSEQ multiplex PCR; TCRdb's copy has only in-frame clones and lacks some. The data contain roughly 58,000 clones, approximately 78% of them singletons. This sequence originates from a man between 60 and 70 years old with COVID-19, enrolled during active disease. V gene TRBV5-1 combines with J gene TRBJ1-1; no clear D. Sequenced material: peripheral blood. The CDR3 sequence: CASSLNGENTEAFF. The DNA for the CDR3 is TGCGCCAGCAGCTTAAACGGAGAGAACACTGAAGCTTTCTTT.